A single sample is the source of the 6 T cell receptor beta chains below, sequenced in a study of neurological immune-mediated disorders. TCRdb analysed the 5' RACE reads with MiXCR anew, one entry per CDR3 protein. Of 66,000 or so distinct CDR3 sequences in the sample, 5.2% were seen once. Sequencing was performed on PBMCs. The receptors stem from a woman in her thirties with multiple sclerosis.

This clonotype was seen repeatedly, ten times or more. The J gene is TRBJ2-3, the V gene TRBV20-1; no clear D. V lost 0 bases to trimming and J lost 2 bases, with 18 bases between them. The CDR3 sequence is 17 residues long. Germline assignment: CDR1 DFQATT and CDR2 SNEGSKA (reference sequence). This CDR3 reads CSARERELRKITDTQYF. In DNA, the CDR3 is TGCAGTGCTAGAGAAAGGGAACTACGAAAAATCACAGATACGCAGTATTTT.

The V and J genes are TRBV5-1 and TRBJ2-2; no clear D. This CDR3 is 15 amino acids long. Germline V CDR1 and CDR2: SGHRS, YFSETQ. Trimming took off 0 bases at V and 3 bases at J, with 9 bases between the two ends. CDR3 residues: CASSLDSPHTGELFF. The CDR3 region has the DNA TGCGCCAGCAGCTTGGATTCCCCCCACACCGGGGAGCTGTTTTTT. Full variable domain (missing parts from reference TRBV5-1 and TRBJ2-2): KAGVTQTPRYLIKTRGQQVTLSCSPISGHRSVSWYQQTPGQGLQFLFEYFSETQRNKGNFPGRFSGRQFSNSRSEMNVSTLELGDSALYLCASSLDSPHTGELFFGEGSRLTVL.

The chain links TRBV12-3 or TRBV12-4 to TRBJ2-7; TRBD2 might be the D (6 bases). V lost 7 bases and J lost 3, with 16 bases in between. The CDR3 has 14 residues. The CDR3 protein is CASTYLGSGYEQYF. CDR3 DNA: TGTGCCAGCACCTATTTAGGTAGCGGCTACGAGCAGTACTTC.

In this sample, this clonotype turned up many times. J is TRBJ2-1 and V is TRBV12-3 or TRBV12-4; TRBD2 might be the D (5 bases). The CDR3 length is 12 residues. The V end lost 2 bases, the J end lost 7 bases, and 6 bases lay between the germline ends. The CDR3 loop reads CASSLPGNEQFF. The CDR3 nucleotides are TGTGCCAGCAGTTTACCGGGGAATGAGCAGTTCTTC.

This clonotype was seen ten or more times. Sequence at one end of the junction differs from germline and may be a read error. The CDR3 sequence is CASRKGWEASPLNF. CDR3 DNA: TGTGCCAGCAGGAAAGGCTGGGAGGCTTCACCCCTCAACTTT. The genes are TRBV2 and TRBJ1-6; D is unresolved. CDR3 size: 14 residues. Germline assignment: CDR1 SNHLY and CDR2 FYNNEI.

The chain couples TRBV10-2 to TRBJ2-7; TRBD1 agrees at 8 bases. The trim removed 4 bases at V and 3 bases at J, leaving 5 bases unmatched. Per germline, CDR1 WSHSY and CDR2 SAAADI. The CDR3 totals 14 residues. The CDR3 DNA follows: TGCGCCAGCAGTGGACAGGGGAGCGGCTACGAGCAGTACTTC. This sequence encodes CASSGQGSGYEQYF.